These 4 T cell receptor beta chains originate from one sample sequenced in a study of human T cells and chemical hapten exposure. Whole blood that had not been fractionated was the source of extracted total RNA. TCRdb reprocessed the 5' RACE reads with MiXCR, giving one entry per CDR3 protein. The table has under 150,000 distinct CDR3 sequences, around a fifth seen once. These receptors all stem from a human donor in good health.

The chain recombines TRBV3-1 with TRBJ2-1, with 12 positions matching TRBD2. The CDR3 spans 18 residues. V lost 2 bases, J lost 0 bases, and 5 bases stayed unmatched. Germline V gene lookup returns CDR1 LGHDT and CDR2 YNNKEL (reference sequence). DNA for the CDR3: TGTGCCAGCAGCCAACGGGGACTAGCGGGTAGCTCCTACAATGAGCAGTTCTTC. Translated: CASSQRGLAGSSYNEQFF.

In this sample, this clonotype turned up a few times. The genes are TRBV6-5 and TRBJ1-2; TRBD1 matches at 11 bases. Germline trimming cut 4 bases from V and 3 bases from J; bases unmatched to any gene: 7. The length of the CDR3 is 16 residues. CDR1 is MNHEY, CDR2 SVGAGI, per germline. As DNA, the CDR3 is TGTGCCAGCAGTTGGGACCGGGACAGGGGGGACTATGGCTACACCTTC. Its protein is CASSWDRDRGDYGYTF.

The chain employs TRBV19 and TRBJ2-1, with TRBD2 matching 16 bases. This CDR3 spans 17 amino acids. Trimming cost V 5 bases and J 2 bases; bases outside gene matches: 3. From germline, CDR1 is LNHDA and CDR2 SQIVND (reference sequence). Here the CDR3 DNA reads TGTGCCAGTAGTCCGGGACTAGCGGGAGGGCCCTACAATGAGCAGTTCTTC. It translates to CASSPGLAGGPYNEQFF.

The CDR3 DNA sequence: TGTGCCAGCAGATCCCCTAGCACAGGGGCGGGCAATCAGCCCCAGCATTTT. It is translated as CASRSPSTGAGNQPQHF. The chain employs TRBV28 and TRBJ1-5, with 7 bases lining up with TRBD1. This CDR3 is built from 17 residues. V shed 6 bases and J 2 bases; nucleotides not matched to a gene: 13. The V gene's germline CDR1 is MDHEN and CDR2 SYDVKM.